Below are 15 T cell receptor beta chains sequenced from a single sample in a study of T cell changes during pregnancy in multiple sclerosis. Libraries were prepared by immunoSEQ multiplex PCR; TCRdb keeps only in-frame clonotypes and omits some of them. The data show fewer than 65,000 clones, roughly 91% seen once. The sequences come from peripheral blood, collected after pregnancy. The receptors originated from a female donor in good health, enrolled as a control in a pregnancy study.

The chain recombines TRBV27 with TRBJ2-5; TRBD2 aligns across 7 bases. The J call may not be correct, given that the DNA end is closer to TRBJ2-7. Germline CDR1 is MNHEY and CDR2 is SMNVEV (reference sequence). The length of the CDR3 is 12 residues. The CDR3 sequence is CASRGGVYEQYF. CDR3 nucleotide sequence: TGTGCCAGCAGGGGAGGGGTCTACGAGCAGTACTTC.

The chain has TRBV9 and TRBJ1-3, with 11 bases matching TRBD1. This CDR3 is built from 16 residues. Germline CDR1 is SGDLS and CDR2 is YYNGEE. Trimming removed 4 bases from V and 4 bases from J; junction bases left unmatched: 7. As DNA, the CDR3 is TGTGCCAGCAGCCCCCGGGACAGGGGGAGCGGAAACACCATATATTTT. It yields the protein CASSPRDRGSGNTIYF.

The V and J genes are TRBV15 and TRBJ2-7, with D maybe TRBD1 (6 bases). Trimming took 0 bases from V and 5 from J, leaving 14 bases between them. The length of the CDR3 is 15 residues. Germline CDR1 is LNHNV and CDR2 is YYDKDF (reference sequence). In DNA, the CDR3 is TGTGCCACCAGCAGAGACGCGAACAGGGCGGACGAGCAGTACTTC. Encoded protein: CATSRDANRADEQYF.

The chain joins TRBV6-5 to TRBJ1-1; 7 bases are shared with TRBD1. CDR1 and CDR2 from the germline V gene are MNHEY and SVGAGI. This CDR3 is 14 amino acids long. J was trimmed by 1 base and V by 5 bases; bases with no gene match: 4. CDR3 DNA sequence: TGTGCCAGCAGTACTCGGACAGGGAACACTGAAGCTTTCTTT. Its translation is CASSTRTGNTEAFF.

This sequence joins TRBV5-5 and TRBJ2-2; a possible D gene is TRBD1 (6 bases). Germline CDR1 reads SGHKS; CDR2 reads YYEKEE (reference sequence). This CDR3 spans 15 amino acids. V lost 2 bases and J 7 bases, leaving 15 bases between the germline ends. CDR3 protein: CASSFSGTKNGELFF. Here the CDR3 DNA reads TGTGCCAGCAGCTTTTCCGGGACAAAAAACGGGGAGCTGTTTTTT.

CDR3 residues: CASSQERTGAGYTF. The CDR3 nucleotides read TGTGCCAGCAGCCAAGAGAGGACAGGGGCCGGCTACACCTTC. V gene TRBV4-2 combines with J gene TRBJ1-2, with 9 positions matching TRBD1. Germline-derived CDR1 and CDR2 are LGHNA and YNFKEQ. With 0 bases clipped from V and 8 bases from J, the junction kept 4 bases outside the gene matches. The CDR3 is 14 amino acids.

Here the CDR3 reads CASSSGGAQHF. Here the CDR3 DNA reads TGTGCCAGCAGCTCCGGGGGGGCCCAGCATTTT. This chain links TRBV7-8 with TRBJ1-5; D is perhaps TRBD1 (5 bases). The CDR3 extends over 11 amino acids. V was pared by 4 bases and J by 11 bases, with 9 bases between. Germline V gives CDR1 SGHVS, CDR2 FQNEAQ.

The chain recombines TRBV4-1 with TRBJ1-6, with TRBD1 matching over 11 bases. Losses at the gene ends were 1 base for V and 13 bases for J; bases not matched to a gene: 6. The length of the CDR3 is 15 residues. The germline gives CDR1 MGHRA, CDR2 YSYEKL. CDR3 sequence (DNA): TGCGCCAGCAGCCAAGTTGGGACAGGGGGAGTCCCCCTCCACTTT. Translated, it gives CASSQVGTGGVPLHF.

V usage is TRBV29-1 and J usage is TRBJ1-1, with D maybe TRBD1 (5 bases). The V gene lost 7 bases and the J gene lost 5 bases, with 23 bases spanning the gap. Germline assignment: CDR1 SQVTM and CDR2 ANQGSEA. The CDR3 sequence is 15 residues long. The CDR3 DNA is TGCAGCGGACTAAATCTAGGAGGGGCGCCGACTGAAGCTTTCTTT. This sequence encodes CSGLNLGGAPTEAFF.

The chain carries TRBV11-2 and TRBJ1-6; D is undetermined. Trimming took 5 bases from V and 1 from J, leaving 12 bases between them. CDR1 and CDR2 (germline): SGHAT, FQNNGV. This CDR3 spans 16 amino acids. The CDR3 DNA is TGTGCCAGCAGCGATCCTCGAGGGTCCTATAATTCACCCCTCCACTTT. Amino acids: CASSDPRGSYNSPLHF. Based on the CDR3 plus reference TRBV11-2 and TRBJ1-6, the full variable domain is EAGVAQSPRYKIIEKRQSVAFWCNPISGHATLYWYQQILGQGPKLLIQFQNNGVVDDSQLPKDRFSAERLKGVDSTLKIQPAKLEDSAVYLCASSDPRGSYNSPLHFGNGTRLTVT.

In DNA, the CDR3 is TGCGCCAGCAGCCAAGTCGGGGCAACTAATGAAAAACTGTTTTTT. Its translation is CASSQVGATNEKLFF. The rearrangement links TRBV4-1 to TRBJ1-4; no clear D gene. The V gene's germline CDR1 is MGHRA and CDR2 YSYEKL. The CDR3 is made up of 15 amino acids. Trimming removed 1 base from V and 0 bases from J, with 6 bases in between.

This chain uses TRBV9 with TRBJ2-1; D not certain. V lost 0 bases and J lost 0, with 10 bases in between. The CDR3 is 16 residues long. The germline V gene has CDR1 SGDLS and CDR2 YYNGEE. CDR3 loop: CASSVASEISYNEQFF. The DNA for the CDR3 is TGTGCCAGCAGCGTAGCCAGCGAGATCTCCTACAATGAGCAGTTCTTC.

The chain joins TRBV25-1 to TRBJ2-7; 12 positions match TRBD2. Germline-derived CDR1 and CDR2 are MGHDK and SYGVNS. The CDR3 is 14 amino acids. Germline trimming cut 5 bases from V and 2 bases from J; bases unmatched to any gene: 1. CDR3 protein: CASSRTSGAYEQYF. The CDR3 DNA is TGTGCCAGCAGTCGGACTAGCGGGGCCTACGAGCAGTACTTC.

V gene TRBV18 combines with J gene TRBJ1-1, with 9 bases that match TRBD1. The CDR3 length is 17 residues. Germline V gives CDR1 KGHSH, CDR2 LQKENI. With 1 base clipped from V and 5 bases from J, the junction kept 11 bases outside the gene matches. DNA for the CDR3: TGTGCCAGCTCACCACGGACAGGGGTTCCCTCTGGAACTGAAGCTTTCTTT. The encoded protein is CASSPRTGVPSGTEAFF.

The rearrangement links TRBV11-3 to TRBJ2-1; 7 bases agree with TRBD2. Germline V gene data show CDR1 as SGHNT and CDR2 as YENEEA. CDR3 length: 17 residues. J lost 0 bases, V lost 5 bases, and 10 bases had no gene match. This chain's CDR3 is CASSPTRGESSYNEQFF. As DNA, the CDR3 is TGTGCCAGCAGCCCCACCCGGGGGGAGAGCTCCTACAATGAGCAGTTCTTC.